This T cell receptor beta chain derives from a study of blood T cells in healthy people across ages. Germline values: CDR1 DFQATT, CDR2 SNEGSKA (reference sequence). This CDR3 region has 13 residues. Sample-barcoded 5' priming and a J-beta primer mix drove a second PCR of about 6 to 11 cycles. Each CDR3 protein gets one entry after TCRdb re-called the 5' RACE reads with MiXCR. In the table there are about 930,000 distinct CDR3 sequences, almost 30% of which are singletons. In addition, the sample was reused for a study of T cells of mothers and their children.

The receptor comes from a middle-aged woman in good health. The specimen was blood. The rearrangement links TRBV20-1 to TRBJ2-5, with 7 bases fitting TRBD1. Near its end, the DNA agrees better with TRBJ2-7, so the J call may be wrong. The CDR3 reads CSASPDRENEQYF. In nucleotides, the CDR3 is TGCAGTGCTAGCCCCGACAGGGAAAACGAGCAGTACTTC.